The entry that follows covers one T cell receptor (beta chain) sequence. Its antigen is not known. TCRdb's copy holds only in-frame clones and misses some; the assay was immunoSEQ multiplex PCR. This table has nearly 55,000 clones, around 89% appearing once. This specimen comes from a study of OX40 agonist ivuxolimab in advanced cancers. Overall study findings and caveats: The average count of expanded clones was higher among CD8+ T cells than among CD4+. The study found among the lowest clonal expansion in partial responders at 0.1-3.0 mg/kg.

The CDR3 is made up of 13 amino acids. J gave up 7 bases and V 10 bases, and 8 bases lay outside the gene matches. CDR1 is ENHRY, CDR2 SYGVKD, per germline. This receptor was taken from an adult with an advanced solid tumor such as melanoma, head and neck, liver or kidney cancer. The sequencing used CD4+ or CD8+ T cells sorted from blood, collected in a trial of the OX40 agonist ivuxolimab. This chain connects TRBV10-3 to TRBJ1-5; 9 bases are shared with TRBD1. DNA of the CDR3: TGTGCCACATTACAGGGGGCGCAGCAGCCCCAGCATTTT. As protein: CATLQGAQQPQHF.